The 21 T cell receptor beta chains below all came from one sample that was sequenced in a study of cytomegalovirus exposure and HLA in healthy donors. PCR involved 60 Vbeta and 13 Jbeta primers. Produced via immunoSEQ multiplex PCR; TCRdb's table is partial and in-frame only. The table includes 170,000 or so clones, 75% to 85% detected once. The specimen sequenced was PBMCs. Receptors were obtained from a man in his fifties in good health and CMV-seropositive.

This chain joins TRBV30 and TRBJ1-1; 7 bases agree with TRBD1. CDR1 and CDR2 from the germline V gene are GTSNPN and SVGIG (reference sequence). This CDR3 is 15 amino acids long. V lost 2 bases, J lost 1 base, and 7 bases stayed unmatched. Here the CDR3 reads CAWSLRGQPNTEAFF. In DNA form, the CDR3 reads TGTGCCTGGAGTCTAAGGGGACAGCCGAACACTGAAGCTTTCTTT.

The J gene is TRBJ2-7, the V gene TRBV27; D gene ambiguous. The CDR3 has 14 amino acids. Germline V CDR1 and CDR2: MNHEY, SMNVEV (reference sequence). V was clipped by 0 bases and J by 6 bases, with 12 bases between them. The CDR3 DNA reads as TGTGCCAGCAGTTTATCACTAACACGCGGCGAGCAGTACGTC. This translates into CASSLSLTRGEQYV.

This chain joins TRBV5-1 and TRBJ1-5, with TRBD1 matching over 7 bases. With V trimmed by 0 bases and J by 4 bases, 7 bases remained unmatched. There are 16 residues in the CDR3. Germline V gene data show CDR1 as SGHRS and CDR2 as YFSETQ. As DNA, the CDR3 is TGCGCCAGCAGCTTGGGACAGGGTGGGCCAAATCAGCCCCAGCATTTT. This sequence encodes CASSLGQGGPNQPQHF.

V and J are TRBV10-3 and TRBJ2-1; 11 bases are a match to TRBD1. V lost 10 bases to trimming and J lost 9 bases; unmatched junction nucleotides: 2. Germline V gene sequence: CDR1 ENHRY, CDR2 SYGVKD. The CDR3 extends over 11 amino acids. CDR3 in amino acids: CATGTGGEQFF. The CDR3 nucleotides are TGTGCCACCGGGACAGGGGGTGAGCAGTTCTTC.

The chain uses TRBV27 and TRBJ2-1; D may be TRBD1 (6 bases). V was pared by 6 bases and J by 7 bases, with 13 bases between. CDR3 length equals 13 residues. From germline, CDR1 is MNHEY and CDR2 SMNVEV (reference sequence). CDR3 sequence (DNA): TGTGCCAGCAGAACCCCACAGGGAAATGAGCAGTTCTTC. Protein product: CASRTPQGNEQFF.

The gene calls are TRBV7-3 and TRBJ2-1; 9 bases map to TRBD2. The CDR3 contains 16 residues. The ends lost 0 bases at V and 7 bases at J; junction bases unmatched: 7. CDR1 is SGHTA, CDR2 FQGTGA, per germline. In DNA form, the CDR3 reads TGTGCCAGCAGCTTAACAGGCGGGAGGGCCAATAATGAGCAGTTCTTC. Translated: CASSLTGGRANNEQFF.

The V gene is TRBV7-2, the J gene TRBJ1-2; possible D gene TRBD1, 5 bases. The CDR3 length is 16 residues. Germline values: CDR1 SGHTA, CDR2 FQGNSA. V was clipped by 3 bases and J by 6 bases, with 20 bases between them. The CDR3 reads CASSFRQIDPVNGYTF. The CDR3 DNA reads TGTGCCAGCAGCTTTAGACAGATCGACCCGGTTAATGGCTACACCTTC.

The chain combines TRBV7-9 with TRBJ1-2, with 7 nucleotides matching TRBD1. The V gene's germline CDR1 is SEHNR and CDR2 FQNEAQ (reference sequence). Trimming took 8 bases from V and 6 from J; bases not matched to a gene: 3. The CDR3 consists of 11 residues. The CDR3 loop reads CASLGGNGYTF. The CDR3 DNA reads as TGTGCCAGCCTAGGGGGCAATGGCTACACCTTC.

This rearrangement joins TRBV10-2 to TRBJ2-6, with TRBD2 identical over 10 bases. From germline, CDR1 is WSHSY and CDR2 SAAADI. The J segment lost 0 bases and the V segment lost 6 bases, leaving 11 bases of the junction unmatched. This CDR3 region has 19 residues. The CDR3 nucleotides are TGCGCCAGCAGCCTAACTAGCGGGAAGCCCTTCTCTGGGGCCAACGTCCTGACTTTC. This gives the protein CASSLTSGKPFSGANVLTF.

The chain joins TRBV21-1 to TRBJ2-7; TRBD1 is taken as the D call from the table, unchecked against the DNA. TRBV21-1 is a pseudogene segment. The CDR3 covers 16 residues. CDR3 in amino acids: CASTSGTGGIRYEQYF. The CDR3 nucleotides are TGTGCCAGCACGTCCGGGACAGGGGGAATCCGTTACGAGCAGTACTTC.

The genes are TRBV5-1 and TRBJ2-2; 9 positions match TRBD1. The V segment lost 3 bases and the J segment 6 bases; nucleotides outside the gene matches: 9. CDR1 SGHRS and CDR2 YFSETQ come from the germline V gene. CDR3 length: 16 residues. The CDR3 is CASSSRDRVESGELFF. DNA for the CDR3: TGCGCCAGCAGCTCCCGGGACAGGGTTGAGTCCGGGGAGCTGTTTTTT.

In its sample, this clone was seen once. The rearrangement uses TRBV5-1 and TRBJ2-7; 7 bases map to TRBD1. Germline loops: CDR1 SGHRS, CDR2 YFSETQ. The CDR3 length is 13 residues. The trim removed 4 bases at V and 6 bases at J, leaving 7 bases unmatched. The CDR3 protein is CASSLGQLAEQYF. The CDR3 region has the DNA TGCGCCAGCAGCCTGGGACAGCTGGCCGAGCAGTACTTC.

V is TRBV6-5 and J is TRBJ1-1; 7 bases agree with TRBD1. V was pared by 0 bases and J by 5 bases, with 6 bases of the junction left unmatched. CDR3 size: 15 residues. CDR1 is MNHEY, CDR2 SVGAGI, per germline. The CDR3 loop reads CASSYSRGGGTEAFF. The CDR3 nucleotides are TGTGCCAGCAGTTACTCGAGAGGGGGCGGGACTGAAGCTTTCTTT.

This rearrangement joins TRBV2 to TRBJ2-7, with D tentatively TRBD1 (6 bases). Between the trimmed V and J ends, which lost 4 bases and 6 bases, there was a span of 7 bases. The CDR3 is 11 residues long. Per germline, CDR1 SNHLY and CDR2 FYNNEI. This chain's CDR3 is CASSAGVEQYV. CDR3 sequence (DNA): TGTGCCAGCAGTGCAGGGGTCGAGCAGTACGTC.

The rearrangement joins TRBV2 to TRBJ2-4; D may be TRBD2 (5 bases). Germline CDR1 and CDR2: SNHLY and FYNNEI. The V end was cut by 6 bases, the J end by 0 bases, with 15 bases between. There are 16 residues in the CDR3. In DNA, the CDR3 is TGTGCCAGCAGCCCACTAGTTCAACTAGCCAAAAACATTCAGTACTTC. This encodes CASSPLVQLAKNIQYF.

This clone appeared a single time. The junction departs from the called germline gene at one end, perhaps through a read error. Other DNA sequences from this sample encode an identical CDR3 as well. The rearrangement joins TRBV9 to TRBJ1-6; the match to TRBD1 covers 8 bases. This CDR3 region has 15 residues. Germline V gene sequence: CDR1 SGDLS, CDR2 YYNGEE. The CDR3 sequence is CASSVSQGGYSPLHF. CDR3 coding DNA: TGTGCCAGCAGCGTATCACAGGGGGGATATTCACCTCTCCACTTT.

CDR3 nucleotides: TGTGCCAGCAGTCCAGGGGGCTGGGGAAACACTGAAGCTTTCTTT. This codes for CASSPGGWGNTEAFF. The V gene is TRBV5-4, the J gene TRBJ1-1; TRBD1 aligns across 8 bases. With 5 bases clipped from V and 2 bases from J, the junction kept 8 bases outside the gene matches. This CDR3 spans 15 amino acids. The germline gives CDR1 SGHNT, CDR2 YYREEE (reference sequence).

This rearrangement joins TRBV19 to TRBJ2-5; possible D gene TRBD2, 6 bases. CDR3 length: 15 residues. Germline assignment: CDR1 LNHDA and CDR2 SQIVND (reference sequence). V lost 1 base and J 5 bases, leaving 14 bases between the germline ends. CDR3 region: CASSIGAGRGETQYF. CDR3 bases: TGTGCCAGTAGTATAGGAGCGGGCCGGGGGGAGACCCAGTACTTC.

V and J are TRBV9 and TRBJ1-1, with TRBD1 identical over 9 bases. Germline lookup yields CDR1 SGDLS and CDR2 YYNGEE. This CDR3 has 14 residues. Unmatched junction bases numbered 6, after V lost 4 bases and J lost 5 bases. The DNA for the CDR3 is TGTGCCAGCAGCTCAGAGGGACAGGGAACTGAAGCTTTCTTT. Translation: CASSSEGQGTEAFF.

Comments on this clone: Since no conserved phenylalanine or tryptophan closes the CDR3, a read error is the likely cause. This chain joins TRBV9 and TRBJ1-1, with D possibly TRBD1 on 6 matching bases. This CDR3 is built from 14 residues. The V end lost 3 bases, the J end lost 1 base, and 10 bases lay between the germline ends. From germline, CDR1 is SGDLS and CDR2 YYNGEE. DNA of the CDR3: TGTGCCAGCAGCGGCCGGGACACGAACACTGAAGCTTTCCTT. Its protein is CASSGRDTNTEAFL.

The chain couples TRBV14 to TRBJ2-1; D unclear. CDR1 SGHDN and CDR2 FVKESK come from the germline V gene. The CDR3 has 15 residues. The V end was cut by 4 bases, the J end by 3 bases, with 13 bases between. For the CDR3, the DNA is TGTGCCAGCAGCCCTTCTATTGGTTTCTACAATGAGCAGTTCTTC. Protein: CASSPSIGFYNEQFF.